A single sample gave rise to the 13 T cell receptor beta chains below, sequenced in a study of blood T cell repertoires in COVID-19. Repertoires were generated with immunoSEQ multiplex PCR, while TCRdb's copy carries only in-frame clones and drops some. Among some 100,000 clones listed, approximately 86% were seen once. Sequencing input: peripheral blood. These receptors all come from a middle-aged man with acute or convalescent COVID-19.

In this sample, this clone is medium-sized. V gene TRBV2 combines with J gene TRBJ1-3; D gene ambiguous. The CDR3 contains 13 residues. Germline V gene sequence: CDR1 SNHLY, CDR2 FYNNEI. V was cut by 10 bases and J by 1 base, with 11 bases left in between. This CDR3 is CATSSGSGNTIYF. In nucleotides, the CDR3 is TGTGCCACCTCTTCGGGATCTGGAAACACCATATATTTT.

The chain recombines TRBV15 with TRBJ2-1; 10 nucleotides match TRBD2. V was pared by 3 bases and J by 3 bases, with 2 bases of the junction left unmatched. The CDR3 sequence is 15 residues long. CDR1 is LNHNV and CDR2 is YYDKDF in the germline V gene (reference sequence). For the CDR3, the DNA is TGTGCCACCAGCAGTGGGACTAGCGTCTACAATGAGCAGTTCTTC. Its translation: CATSSGTSVYNEQFF.

This chain connects TRBV11-3 to TRBJ1-2; TRBD1 matches 9 bases. The CDR3 is made up of 17 amino acids. The trim removed 5 bases at V and 2 bases at J, leaving 12 bases unmatched. Germline CDR1 is SGHNT and CDR2 is YENEEA. DNA of the CDR3: TGTGCCAGCAGCCTCCGGACAGGGGAGGGAGGGAACTATGGCTACACCTTC. Translated, it gives CASSLRTGEGGNYGYTF.

The V and J genes are TRBV12-5 and TRBJ1-1; 7 bases agree with TRBD1. With 5 bases clipped from V and 3 bases from J, the junction kept 3 bases outside the gene matches. The CDR3 length is 13 residues. Germline V gene data show CDR1 as LGHNT and CDR2 as FRNRAP. The CDR3 is CASGQQGYTEAFF. The CDR3, as DNA: TGTGCTAGTGGTCAACAGGGGTACACTGAAGCTTTCTTT.

The gene calls are TRBV5-1 and TRBJ2-7; D gene ambiguous. Per germline, CDR1 SGHRS and CDR2 YFSETQ. The V and J ends lost 0 bases and 3 bases respectively, with 7 bases between them. This CDR3 spans 13 amino acids. CDR3 nucleotides: TGCGCCAGCAGCTTGGGGTACGGCTACGAGCAGTACTTC. It specifies CASSLGYGYEQYF. Supplemented by reference TRBV5-1 and TRBJ2-7, the full variable domain reads KAGVTQTPRYLIKTRGQQVTLSCSPISGHRSVSWYQQTPGQGLQFLFEYFSETQRNKGNFPGRFSGRQFSNSRSEMNVSTLELGDSALYLCASSLGYGYEQYFGPGTRLTVT.

This clone showed up just a few times. The V call is TRBV10-3, the J call TRBJ1-1; the D gene is possibly TRBD1 (5 bases). CDR1 and CDR2 from the germline V gene are ENHRY and SYGVKD. V was clipped by 3 bases and J by 3 bases, with 14 bases between them. The CDR3 length is 15 residues. The CDR3 DNA sequence: TGTGCCATCAGTGATCCCGGGGGTGGGGACACTGAAGCTTTCTTT. Its translation is CAISDPGGGDTEAFF.

This clone was seen a few times. The J gene is TRBJ2-5, the V gene TRBV5-8, with D possibly TRBD1 on 6 matching bases. V lost 5 bases and J lost 5, with 19 bases in between. CDR3 length equals 15 residues. CDR1 and CDR2 from the germline V gene are SGHTS and YDEGEE. This chain's CDR3 is CASSPGGGIRETQYF. In DNA, the CDR3 is TGTGCCAGCAGTCCCGGTGGGGGCATTAGGGAGACCCAGTACTTC. Based on the CDR3 plus reference TRBV5-8 and TRBJ2-5, the full variable domain is EAGVTQSPTHLIKTRGQQATLRCSPISGHTSVYWYQQALGLGLQFLLWYDEGEERNRGNFPPRFSGRQFPNYSSELNVNALELEDSALYLCASSPGGGIRETQYFGPGTRLLVL.

The J gene is TRBJ2-1, the V gene TRBV6-5, with D possibly TRBD2 on 6 matching bases. V lost 6 bases to trimming and J lost 1 base, with 13 bases between them. This CDR3 has 15 residues. The germline V gene has CDR1 MNHEY and CDR2 SVGAGI. CDR3: CASSPGTDSYNEQFF. CDR3 coding DNA: TGTGCCAGCAGCCCCGGGACTGATTCCTACAATGAGCAGTTCTTC.

J is TRBJ1-2 and V is TRBV11-1; D is uncertain. CDR1 is SGHAT, CDR2 FQDESV, per germline (reference sequence). Trimming took 5 bases from V and 4 from J, leaving 14 bases between them. The length of the CDR3 is 14 residues. CDR3 nucleotide sequence: TGTGCCAGCAGCCCAAGCGGGCGGACCTATGGCTACACCTTC. This codes for CASSPSGRTYGYTF. Combining the CDR3 with reference TRBV11-1 and TRBJ1-2 gives the whole variable domain EAEVAQSPRYKITEKSQAVAFWCDPISGHATLYWYRQILGQGPELLVQFQDESVVDDSQLPKDRFSAERLKGVDSTLKIQPAELGDSAMYLCASSPSGRTYGYTFGSGTRLTVV.

The V and J genes are TRBV18 and TRBJ2-5; D is unresolved. Trimming shortened V by 0 bases and J by 3 bases, and 5 bases separated the two germline ends. Per germline, CDR1 KGHSH and CDR2 LQKENI. This CDR3 has 13 amino acids. The CDR3 here is CASSPPSKETQYF. The CDR3 DNA reads TGTGCCAGCTCACCACCTTCCAAAGAGACCCAGTACTTC. Full variable domain (remainder filled in from reference TRBV18 and TRBJ2-5): NAGVMQNPRHLVRRRGQEARLRCSPMKGHSHVYWYRQLPEEGLKFMVYLQKENIIDESGMPKERFSAEFPKEGPSILRIQQVVRGDSAAYFCASSPPSKETQYFGPGTRLLVL.

About this clone: This is likely a read error, given that the CDR3 carries no conserved phenylalanine or tryptophan at its end. The limits of the CDR3 on the DNA are not certain, so only TCRdb's listed CDR3 is given. The chain has TRBV9 and TRBJ1-5. The CDR3 is 9 residues long, counting both termini. Germline V lookup: CDR1 SGDLS, CDR2 YYNGEE. CDR3: CASSVGCQR.

The rearrangement uses TRBV7-9 and TRBJ1-2; D not resolved. Between the trimmed V and J ends, which lost 1 base and 2 bases, there was a span of 5 bases. The germline CDR1 and CDR2 sequences are SEHNR and FQNEAQ (reference sequence). The CDR3 length is 13 residues. The chain's CDR3 is CASSLVQNYGYTF. The CDR3 nucleotides read TGTGCCAGCAGCTTAGTACAGAACTATGGCTACACCTTC.

Only one count was recorded for this clone. The chain has TRBV5-1 and TRBJ2-4, with TRBD2 matching over 10 bases. This CDR3 comprises 16 residues. CDR1 and CDR2 (germline): SGHRS, YFSETQ. V lost 5 bases to trimming and J lost 7 bases; unmatched junction nucleotides: 12. CDR3 protein: CASSPGGASGSNIQYF. The DNA of the CDR3 is TGCGCCAGCAGTCCAGGGGGGGCTAGCGGGAGCAACATTCAGTACTTC.